This passage covers 23 T cell receptor beta chains from one sample sequenced in a study of T-cell reconstitution after alpha-beta-depleted transplantation in children. A library of TCRbeta sequences, prepared with unique molecular identifiers, was generated. TCRdb re-called the PCR reads through MiXCR, storing one row per CDR3 protein. The sample lists 65,000 to 75,000 distinct CDR3 sequences, over 4.5% seen once, with around 18% in the top ten. The sequencing used PBMCs, mostly from graft donor cells, collected 180 days after TCRalphabeta/CD19-depleted stem cell transplant. The receptors derive from a boy less than two years old who had a stem cell transplant for acute myeloid leukemia, so the T cells may come from the graft donor.

This clonotype turned up a few times. The junction shows a germline mismatch at one end, possibly a read error. The chain couples TRBV18 to TRBJ2-7; TRBD1 matches 10 bases. The CDR3 spans 15 residues. Germline-derived CDR1 and CDR2 are KGHSH and LQKENI. CDR3 residues: CASTPGQGITYEQYF. The CDR3 DNA sequence: TGTGCCAGCACACCGGGACAGGGGATAACCTACGAGCAGTACTTC.

This clonotype was seen at least ten times. CDR3 sequence (DNA): TGTGCCAGCAGTTACAACACCCTGACAGGGGGTCCCTACAATGAGCAGTTCTTC. It yields the protein CASSYNTLTGGPYNEQFF. The chain couples TRBV6-2 or TRBV6-3 to TRBJ2-1; 9 bases agree with TRBD1. CDR3 size: 18 residues. V was pared by 2 bases and J by 2 bases, with 10 bases of the junction left unmatched. The germline V gene has CDR1 MNHEY and CDR2 SVGEGT.

There are many counts of this clonotype. J is TRBJ1-1 and V is TRBV14, with D perhaps TRBD1 (5 bases). Per the germline V gene, CDR1 is SGHDN and CDR2 is FVKESK. Between the trimmed V and J ends, which lost 3 bases and 1 base, there was a span of 21 bases. The CDR3 has 18 residues. CDR3 sequence: CASSHHPVWGTWNTEAFF. CDR3 sequence (DNA): TGTGCCAGCAGCCACCACCCAGTGTGGGGGACCTGGAACACTGAAGCTTTCTTT.

This clonotype was counted at least ten times. V usage is TRBV7-2 and J usage is TRBJ1-2; D unclear. V lost 0 bases to trimming and J lost 1 base, with 6 bases between them. The CDR3 contains 14 residues. CDR1 is SGHTA and CDR2 is FQGNSA in the germline V gene. The CDR3 nucleotides are TGTGCCAGCAGCTTAGCGACGTTTAACTATGGCTACACCTTC. This sequence encodes CASSLATFNYGYTF.

Concerning this clonotype itself: Being one base from a much bigger clone, this may be a read error. This CDR3 reads CSARVGTSGGMGETQYF. In nucleotides, the CDR3 is TGCAGTGCTAGAGTCGGGACTAGCGGGGGGATGGGAGAGACCCAGTACTTC. V usage is TRBV20-1 and J usage is TRBJ2-5, with 15 nucleotides matching TRBD2. The J segment lost 4 bases and the V segment lost 1 base, leaving 7 bases of the junction unmatched. Looked up from germline, CDR1 is DFQATT and CDR2 is SNEGSKA (reference sequence). CDR3 size: 17 residues.

Many counts were recorded for this clonotype. The chain combines TRBV6-5 with TRBJ2-5, with TRBD1 matching 7 bases. V trimming: 8 bases; J trimming: 7 bases; junction bases outside the gene matches: 10. The germline V gene encodes CDR1 MNHEY and CDR2 SVGAGI. CDR3 length: 13 residues. This CDR3 reads CASQTGRMGTQYF. The CDR3 DNA is TGTGCCAGCCAGACAGGGCGAATGGGGACCCAGTACTTC.

V and J are TRBV19 and TRBJ2-5, with 12 bases fitting TRBD2. Germline loops: CDR1 LNHDA, CDR2 SQIVND (reference sequence). The CDR3 consists of 16 residues. J was trimmed by 2 bases and V by 6 bases; bases with no gene match: 7. This CDR3 is CASRGRGLAGQETQYF. The DNA of the CDR3 is TGTGCCAGTAGGGGAAGAGGACTAGCGGGACAAGAGACCCAGTACTTC.

This clonotype was seen ten or more times. The chain carries TRBV11-2 and TRBJ1-1, with a weak D call TRBD1 (5 bases). Per the germline V gene, CDR1 is SGHAT and CDR2 is FQNNGV. The CDR3 runs to 16 residues. Between the trimmed V and J ends, which lost 5 bases and 5 bases, there was a span of 21 bases. DNA for the CDR3: TGTGCCAGCAGCAGCGCCCCTTTAGGGGTTCGGACTGAAGCTTTCTTT. Amino acids: CASSSAPLGVRTEAFF. Full variable domain (missing parts from reference TRBV11-2 and TRBJ1-1): EAGVAQSPRYKIIEKRQSVAFWCNPISGHATLYWYQQILGQGPKLLIQFQNNGVVDDSQLPKDRFSAERLKGVDSTLKIQPAKLEDSAVYLCASSSAPLGVRTEAFFGQGTRLTVV.

This clonotype was picked up many times. The chain couples TRBV20-1 to TRBJ1-3, with no clear D. V lost 6 bases to trimming and J lost 0 bases, with 6 bases between them. In germline, CDR1 is DFQATT, CDR2 SNEGSKA (reference sequence). This CDR3 contains 12 residues. The DNA for the CDR3 is TGCAGTGCCGCGCTCTCTGGAAACACCATATATTTT. Protein sequence: CSAALSGNTIYF.

This clonotype was seen ten or more times. This rearrangement joins TRBV7-2 to TRBJ2-4; 8 positions agree with TRBD1. CDR3 size: 16 residues. CDR1 SGHTA and CDR2 FQGNSA come from the germline V gene. V shed 3 bases, J shed 1 base, and the junction held 5 bases outside the gene matches. The CDR3 DNA follows: TGTGCCAGCAGCTTCTGGACAGGGTGGGCCAAAAACATTCAGTACTTC. As protein: CASSFWTGWAKNIQYF.

This clonotype was observed many times. The chain links TRBV12-3 or TRBV12-4 to TRBJ1-1; D is unclear. The CDR3 has 12 residues. The V and J ends lost 1 base and 5 bases respectively, with 5 bases between them. CDR3 in amino acids: CASSLGVTEAFF. The CDR3 nucleotides are TGTGCCAGCAGTTTAGGTGTGACTGAAGCTTTCTTT.

This clonotype was counted ten times or more. The chain is built from TRBV12-3 or TRBV12-4 and TRBJ2-3, with no clear D. This CDR3 has 12 amino acids. Trimming took 3 bases from V and 6 from J, leaving 7 bases between them. Here the CDR3 reads CASSFPGDTQYF. The CDR3 region has the DNA TGTGCCAGCAGTTTCCCCGGGGATACGCAGTATTTT.

This clonotype was detected many times. This rearrangement joins TRBV20-1 to TRBJ2-5, with TRBD1 matching over 10 bases. Germline trimming cut 5 bases from V and 7 bases from J; bases unmatched to any gene: 10. Germline V gene data show CDR1 as DFQATT and CDR2 as SNEGSKA (reference sequence). There are 14 residues in the CDR3. CDR3 protein: CSAGRQGADGTQYF. For the CDR3, the DNA is TGCAGTGCTGGACGACAGGGGGCTGATGGGACCCAGTACTTC.

This clonotype was observed at least ten times. The gene calls are TRBV10-2 and TRBJ1-4; 9 nucleotides agree with TRBD1. Germline-derived CDR1 and CDR2 are WSHSY and SAAADI. The CDR3 extends over 18 amino acids. V dropped 3 bases and J dropped 8; count of bases not matched to a gene: 16. The CDR3 region has the DNA TGCGCCAGCAGTGATTCCGGGACAGGGACTCCTGGGAGAGAAAAACTGTTTTTT. It codes for CASSDSGTGTPGREKLFF.

This clonotype was seen ten or more times. The J gene is TRBJ1-1, the V gene TRBV3-1; possible D gene TRBD1, 6 bases. The CDR3 is 14 residues long. V was shortened by 1 base and J by 1 base, with 7 bases between the two germline ends. CDR1 LGHDT and CDR2 YNNKEL come from the germline V gene (reference sequence). In DNA, the CDR3 is TGTGCCAGCAGCCAAGGGGACAAGAACACTGAAGCTTTCTTT. Amino acids: CASSQGDKNTEAFF.

The J gene is TRBJ2-3, the V gene TRBV5-6; D tentatively fits TRBD1 or TRBD2 (5 bases each). The CDR3 is made up of 15 amino acids. Germline CDR1 is SGHDT and CDR2 is YYEEEE. V was cut by 1 base and J by 2 bases, with 11 bases left in between. The CDR3 region is CASSLIRGYTDTQYF. The DNA for the CDR3 is TGTGCCAGCAGCTTGATTCGGGGCTACACAGATACGCAGTATTTT.

This clonotype has ten or more counts. The V and J genes are TRBV5-1 and TRBJ2-7; 7 positions agree with TRBD1. The ends lost 2 bases at V and 2 bases at J; junction bases unmatched: 7. The CDR3 runs 15 residues. Germline-derived CDR1 and CDR2 are SGHRS and YFSETQ. CDR3 DNA sequence: TGCGCCAGCAGCTTTACAGGGGAAGGAGCCTACGAGCAGTACTTC. This encodes CASSFTGEGAYEQYF.

This clonotype showed up many times. This chain joins TRBV30 and TRBJ2-2, with TRBD1 identical over 7 bases. This CDR3 is 11 amino acids long. J lost 6 bases, V lost 7 bases, and 2 bases had no gene match. Germline V gene sequence: CDR1 GTSNPN, CDR2 SVGIG (reference sequence). This CDR3 reads CALTGPGELFF. DNA of the CDR3: TGTGCCTTGACAGGGCCCGGGGAGCTGTTTTTT.

In its sample, this clonotype was seen many times. The chain uses TRBV14 and TRBJ2-3, with D maybe TRBD2 (5 bases). V gave up 1 base and J gave up 2 bases, with 13 bases separating them. CDR1 and CDR2 (germline): SGHDN, FVKESK. The CDR3 loop spans 16 amino acids. CDR3 DNA: TGTGCCAGCAGCCAAGTCCCGGCGGGCCTCACAGATACGCAGTATTTT. As protein: CASSQVPAGLTDTQYF.

Ten or more counts support this clonotype. The chain employs TRBV29-1 and TRBJ1-5; D gene unclear. Germline assignment: CDR1 SQVTM and CDR2 ANQGSEA. Deletions cut 4 bases from V and 4 bases from J, with 8 bases between. The CDR3 length is 12 residues. The DNA for the CDR3 is TGCAGCGTTGCTACTGGGAATCAGCCCCAGCATTTT. Its translation is CSVATGNQPQHF.

This clonotype has ten or more counts. This sequence joins TRBV5-1 and TRBJ2-2; D may correspond to TRBD1 or TRBD2 (5 bases each). The CDR3 covers 15 residues. The germline V gene encodes CDR1 SGHRS and CDR2 YFSETQ. Trimming took 3 bases from V and 3 from J, leaving 12 bases between them. CDR3 residues: CASSWTQGDTGELFF. The CDR3, as DNA: TGCGCCAGCAGCTGGACGCAGGGAGACACCGGGGAGCTGTTTTTT. Using reference TRBV5-1 and TRBJ2-2 for the parts outside the CDR3, the full variable domain is KAGVTQTPRYLIKTRGQQVTLSCSPISGHRSVSWYQQTPGQGLQFLFEYFSETQRNKGNFPGRFSGRQFSNSRSEMNVSTLELGDSALYLCASSWTQGDTGELFFGEGSRLTVL.

This clonotype has ten or more counts. The chain has TRBV12-3 or TRBV12-4 and TRBJ2-1; TRBD1 aligns across 9 bases. Unmatched junction bases numbered 4, after V lost 7 bases and J lost 6 bases. The CDR3 totals 13 residues. CDR3: CASMRQGVNEQFF. The CDR3 DNA follows: TGTGCCAGCATGCGACAGGGGGTCAATGAGCAGTTCTTC.

This clonotype was picked up many times. V gene TRBV28 combines with J gene TRBJ1-5; TRBD1 might be the D (5 bases). The CDR3 runs to 17 residues. V gave up 8 bases and J gave up 0 bases, with 20 bases separating them. CDR1 MDHEN and CDR2 SYDVKM come from the germline V gene. CDR3 residues: CASASVGVGYSNQPQHF. CDR3 nucleotides: TGTGCCAGCGCTTCGGTAGGGGTAGGATATAGCAATCAGCCCCAGCATTTT.